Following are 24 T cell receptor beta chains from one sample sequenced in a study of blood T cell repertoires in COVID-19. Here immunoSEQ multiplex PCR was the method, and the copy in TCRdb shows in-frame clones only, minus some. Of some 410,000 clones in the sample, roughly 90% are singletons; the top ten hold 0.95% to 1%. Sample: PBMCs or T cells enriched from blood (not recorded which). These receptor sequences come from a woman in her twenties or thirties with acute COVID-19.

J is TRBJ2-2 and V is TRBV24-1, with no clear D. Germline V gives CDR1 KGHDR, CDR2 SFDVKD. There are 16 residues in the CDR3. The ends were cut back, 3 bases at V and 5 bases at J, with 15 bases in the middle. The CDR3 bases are TGTGCCACCAGTGATCGCCGAGGCAGCCAAACCGGGGAGCTGTTTTTT. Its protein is CATSDRRGSQTGELFF.

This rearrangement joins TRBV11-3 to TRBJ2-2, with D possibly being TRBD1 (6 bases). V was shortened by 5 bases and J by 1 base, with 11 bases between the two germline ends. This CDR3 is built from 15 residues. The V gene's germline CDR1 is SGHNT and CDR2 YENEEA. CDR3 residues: CASSPRGGNTGELFF. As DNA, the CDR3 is TGTGCCAGCAGCCCCCGAGGGGGGAACACCGGGGAGCTGTTTTTT.

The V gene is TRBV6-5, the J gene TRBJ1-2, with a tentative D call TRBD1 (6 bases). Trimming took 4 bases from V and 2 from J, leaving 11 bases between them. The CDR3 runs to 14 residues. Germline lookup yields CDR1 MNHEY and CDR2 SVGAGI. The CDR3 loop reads CASSFDRKNYGYTF. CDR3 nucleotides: TGTGCCAGCAGTTTTGACAGGAAGAACTATGGCTACACCTTC.

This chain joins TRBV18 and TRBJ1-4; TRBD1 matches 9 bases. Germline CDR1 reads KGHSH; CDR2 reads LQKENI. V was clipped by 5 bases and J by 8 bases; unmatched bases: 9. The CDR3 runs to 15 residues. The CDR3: CASSSRTGVEEKLFF. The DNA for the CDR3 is TGTGCCAGCTCATCCCGGACAGGGGTCGAGGAAAAACTGTTTTTT. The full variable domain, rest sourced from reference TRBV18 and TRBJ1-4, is NAGVMQNPRHLVRRRGQEARLRCSPMKGHSHVYWYRQLPEEGLKFMVYLQKENIIDESGMPKERFSAEFPKEGPSILRIQQVVRGDSAAYFCASSSRTGVEEKLFFGSGTQLSVL.

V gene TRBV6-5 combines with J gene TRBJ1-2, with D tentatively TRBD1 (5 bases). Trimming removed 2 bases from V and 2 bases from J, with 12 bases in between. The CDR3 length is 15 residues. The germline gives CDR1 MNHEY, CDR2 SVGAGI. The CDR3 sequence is CASSYAAGRNYGYTF. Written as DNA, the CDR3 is TGTGCCAGCAGTTACGCTGCAGGGAGGAACTATGGCTACACCTTC.

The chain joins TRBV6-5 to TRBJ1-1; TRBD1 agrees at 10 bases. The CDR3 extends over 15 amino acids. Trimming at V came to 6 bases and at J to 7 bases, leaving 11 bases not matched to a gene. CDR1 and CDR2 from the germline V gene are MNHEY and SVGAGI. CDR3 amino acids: CASRPGQGYFVEAFF. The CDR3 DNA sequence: TGTGCCAGCAGGCCGGGACAGGGGTACTTTGTTGAAGCTTTCTTT.

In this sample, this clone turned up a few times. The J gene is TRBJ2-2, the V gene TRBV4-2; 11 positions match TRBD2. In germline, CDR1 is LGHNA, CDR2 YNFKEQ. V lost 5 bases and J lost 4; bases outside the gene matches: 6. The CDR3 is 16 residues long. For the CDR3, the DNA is TGTGCCAGCAGCACCCGCCTAGCGGGGGGCACCGGGGAGCTGTTTTTT. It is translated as CASSTRLAGGTGELFF.

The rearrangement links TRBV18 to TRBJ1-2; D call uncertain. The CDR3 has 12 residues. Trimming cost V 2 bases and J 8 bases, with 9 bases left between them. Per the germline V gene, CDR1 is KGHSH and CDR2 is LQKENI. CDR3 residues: CASSPEAFGYTF. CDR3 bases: TGTGCCAGCTCACCAGAAGCGTTCGGCTACACCTTC.

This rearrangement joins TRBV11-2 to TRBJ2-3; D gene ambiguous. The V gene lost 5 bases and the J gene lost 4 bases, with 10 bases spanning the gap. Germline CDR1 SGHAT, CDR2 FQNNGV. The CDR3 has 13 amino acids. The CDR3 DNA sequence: TGTGCCAGCAGCATTAGTAGCCCAGATACGCAGTATTTT. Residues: CASSISSPDTQYF.

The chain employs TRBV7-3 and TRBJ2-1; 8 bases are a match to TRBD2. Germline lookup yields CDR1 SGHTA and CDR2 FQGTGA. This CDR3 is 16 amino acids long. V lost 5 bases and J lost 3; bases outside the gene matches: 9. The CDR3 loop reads CASSLAGGANYNEQFF. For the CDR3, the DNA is TGTGCCAGCAGCCTAGCCGGGGGGGCTAACTACAATGAGCAGTTCTTC.

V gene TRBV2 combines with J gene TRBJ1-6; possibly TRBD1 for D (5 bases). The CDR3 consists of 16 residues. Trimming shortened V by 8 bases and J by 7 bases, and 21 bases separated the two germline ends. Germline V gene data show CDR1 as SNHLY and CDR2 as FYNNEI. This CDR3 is CASCTRQIFGNSPLHF. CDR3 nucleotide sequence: TGTGCCAGCTGCACCCGACAGATCTTTGGCAATTCACCCCTCCACTTT.

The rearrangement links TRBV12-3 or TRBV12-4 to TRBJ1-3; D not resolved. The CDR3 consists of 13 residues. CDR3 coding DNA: TGTGCTGACGGAGTTTTCTCTGGAAACACCATATATTTT. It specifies CADGVFSGNTIYF.

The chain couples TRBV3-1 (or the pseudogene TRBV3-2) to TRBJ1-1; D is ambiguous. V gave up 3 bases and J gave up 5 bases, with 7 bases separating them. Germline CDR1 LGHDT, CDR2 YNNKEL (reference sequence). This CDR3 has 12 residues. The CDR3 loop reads CASSHGKTEAFF. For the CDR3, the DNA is TGTGCCAGCAGCCACGGGAAGACTGAAGCTTTCTTT.

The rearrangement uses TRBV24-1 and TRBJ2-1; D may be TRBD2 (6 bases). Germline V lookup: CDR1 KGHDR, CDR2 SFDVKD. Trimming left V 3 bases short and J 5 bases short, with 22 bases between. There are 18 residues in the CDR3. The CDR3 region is CATSDPSALGGVHNEQFF. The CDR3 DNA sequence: TGTGCCACCAGTGATCCTTCTGCATTGGGGGGTGTTCACAATGAGCAGTTCTTC.

The chain's CDR3 is CASSLRGRQGDNYSPLHF. The CDR3 nucleotides are TGTGCCAGCAGCTTAAGGGGGCGACAGGGGGACAATTATTCACCCCTCCACTTT. The chain has TRBV7-8 and TRBJ1-6; 9 bases line up with TRBD1. Trimming at V came to 2 bases and at J to 8 bases, leaving 13 bases not matched to a gene. Germline loops: CDR1 SGHVS, CDR2 FQNEAQ. CDR3 size: 18 residues.

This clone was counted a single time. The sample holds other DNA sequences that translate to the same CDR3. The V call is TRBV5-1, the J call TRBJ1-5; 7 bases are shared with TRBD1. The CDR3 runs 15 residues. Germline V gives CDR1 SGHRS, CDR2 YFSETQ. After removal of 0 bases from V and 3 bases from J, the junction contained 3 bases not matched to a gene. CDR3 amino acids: CASSLGDRDNQPQHF. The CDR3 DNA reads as TGCGCCAGCAGCTTGGGGGACAGAGACAATCAGCCCCAGCATTTT.

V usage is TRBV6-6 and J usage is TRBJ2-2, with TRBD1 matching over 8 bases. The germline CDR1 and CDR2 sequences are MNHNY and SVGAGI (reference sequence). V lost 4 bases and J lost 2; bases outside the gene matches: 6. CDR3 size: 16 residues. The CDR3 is CASSSTGQGNTGELFF. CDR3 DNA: TGTGCCAGCAGTTCGACCGGACAGGGAAACACCGGGGAGCTGTTTTTT.

The CDR3, as DNA: TGTGCCAGCAGTACCCCCGGGAGCGGGGACGAGCAGTACTTC. This gives the protein CASSTPGSGDEQYF. The V and J genes are TRBV7-9 and TRBJ2-7, with 7 bases that match TRBD2. The junction had 10 bases not matched to a gene; V was cut back by 6 bases and J by 5 bases. Germline lookup yields CDR1 SEHNR and CDR2 FQNEAQ (reference sequence). The CDR3 loop spans 14 amino acids.

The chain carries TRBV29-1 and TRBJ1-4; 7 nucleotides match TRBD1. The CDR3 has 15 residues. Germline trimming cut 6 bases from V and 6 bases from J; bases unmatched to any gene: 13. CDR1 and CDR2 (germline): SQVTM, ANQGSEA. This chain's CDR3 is CSVTKTGAWDEKLFF. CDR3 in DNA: TGCAGCGTGACCAAAACAGGGGCCTGGGATGAAAAACTGTTTTTT.

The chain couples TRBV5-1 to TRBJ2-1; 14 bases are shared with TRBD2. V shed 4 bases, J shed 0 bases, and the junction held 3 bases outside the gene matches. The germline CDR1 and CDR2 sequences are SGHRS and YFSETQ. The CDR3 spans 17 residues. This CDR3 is CASSPGTSGSSYNEQFF. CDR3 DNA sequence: TGCGCCAGCAGCCCCGGGACTAGCGGGAGCTCCTACAATGAGCAGTTCTTC.

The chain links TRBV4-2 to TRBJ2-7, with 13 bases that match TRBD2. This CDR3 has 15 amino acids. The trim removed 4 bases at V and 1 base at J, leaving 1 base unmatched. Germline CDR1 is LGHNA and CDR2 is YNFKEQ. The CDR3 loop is CASSPGLAGSYEQYF. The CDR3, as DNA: TGTGCCAGCAGCCCGGGACTAGCGGGGTCCTACGAGCAGTACTTC.

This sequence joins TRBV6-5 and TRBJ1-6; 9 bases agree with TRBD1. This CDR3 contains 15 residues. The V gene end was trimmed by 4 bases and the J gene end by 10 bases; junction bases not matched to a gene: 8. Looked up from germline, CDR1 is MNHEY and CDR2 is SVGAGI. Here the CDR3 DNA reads TGTGCCAGCAGTTGGGACAGGGCCGAAGGGTCACCCCTCCACTTT. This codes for CASSWDRAEGSPLHF.

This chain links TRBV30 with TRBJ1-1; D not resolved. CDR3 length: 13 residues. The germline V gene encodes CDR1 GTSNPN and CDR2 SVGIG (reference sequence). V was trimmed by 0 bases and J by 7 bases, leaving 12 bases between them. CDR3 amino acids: CAWSVIRGSEAFF. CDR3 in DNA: TGTGCCTGGAGTGTAATCCGGGGTAGTGAAGCTTTCTTT.

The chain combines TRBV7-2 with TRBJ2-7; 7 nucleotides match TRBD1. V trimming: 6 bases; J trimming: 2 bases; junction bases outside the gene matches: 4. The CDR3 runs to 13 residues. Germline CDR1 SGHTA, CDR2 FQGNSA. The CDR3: CASRQDRPYEQYF. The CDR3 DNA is TGTGCCAGCAGACAGGACAGGCCCTACGAGCAGTACTTC.